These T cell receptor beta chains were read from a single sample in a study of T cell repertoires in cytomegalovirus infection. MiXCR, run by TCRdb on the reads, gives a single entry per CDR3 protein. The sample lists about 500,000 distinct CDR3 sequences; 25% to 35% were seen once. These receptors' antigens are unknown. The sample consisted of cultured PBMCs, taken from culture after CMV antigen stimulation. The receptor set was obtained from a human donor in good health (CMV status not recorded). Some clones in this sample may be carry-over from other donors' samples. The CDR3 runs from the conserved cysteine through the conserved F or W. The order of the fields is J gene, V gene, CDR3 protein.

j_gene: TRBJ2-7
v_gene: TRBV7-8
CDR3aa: CASSLVDSHGSYEQYF

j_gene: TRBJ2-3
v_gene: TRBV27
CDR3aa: CASSLSLAGGHGDTQYF

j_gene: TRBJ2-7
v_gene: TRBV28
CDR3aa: CASRLTSGNTYEQYF

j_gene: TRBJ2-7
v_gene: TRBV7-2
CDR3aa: CASSLVSGTEAYEQYF

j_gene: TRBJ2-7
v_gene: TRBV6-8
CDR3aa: CASSPFSLGSSYEQYF

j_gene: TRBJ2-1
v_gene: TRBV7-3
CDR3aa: CASSQRGESQDEQFF

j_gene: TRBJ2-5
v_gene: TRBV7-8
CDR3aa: CASSTRGEGLKETQYF

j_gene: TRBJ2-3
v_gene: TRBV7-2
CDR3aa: CASSSRLTTDTQYF

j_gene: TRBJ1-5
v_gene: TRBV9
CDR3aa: CASSVGQNQPQHF

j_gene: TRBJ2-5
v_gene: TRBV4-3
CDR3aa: CASSQDSLGETQYF

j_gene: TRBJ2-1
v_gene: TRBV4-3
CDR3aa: CASSLALAPPRSSYNEQFF

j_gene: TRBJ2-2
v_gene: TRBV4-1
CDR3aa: CASSQFSTGTGELFF

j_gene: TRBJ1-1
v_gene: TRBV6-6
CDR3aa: CASSKTGARNTEAFF

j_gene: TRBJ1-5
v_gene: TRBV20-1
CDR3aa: CSARGSNQPQHF

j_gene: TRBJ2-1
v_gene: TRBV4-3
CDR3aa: CASSQYRDYYNEQFF

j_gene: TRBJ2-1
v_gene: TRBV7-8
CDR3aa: CASSSARTSGPKTYNEQFF

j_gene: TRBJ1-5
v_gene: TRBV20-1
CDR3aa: CSAGVGVGPQHF

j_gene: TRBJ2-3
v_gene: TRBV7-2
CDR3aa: CASSTGAVDTQYF

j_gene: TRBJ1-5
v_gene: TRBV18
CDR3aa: CASSPTNQPQHF

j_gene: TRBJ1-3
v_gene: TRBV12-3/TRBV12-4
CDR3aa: CASRTDRAHSGNTIYF

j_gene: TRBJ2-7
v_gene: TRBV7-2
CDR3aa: CASSLGLGRAYEQYF

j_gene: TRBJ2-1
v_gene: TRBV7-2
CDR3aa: CASSFSGKQFF

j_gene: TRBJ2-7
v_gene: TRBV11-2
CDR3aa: CASSQGGEQYF

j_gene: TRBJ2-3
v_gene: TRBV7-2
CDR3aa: CASSFIRGADTQYF

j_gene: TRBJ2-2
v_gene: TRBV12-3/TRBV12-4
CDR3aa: CASSFGLAANTGELFF

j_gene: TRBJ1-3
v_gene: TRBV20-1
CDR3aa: CSASTGSSGNTIYF

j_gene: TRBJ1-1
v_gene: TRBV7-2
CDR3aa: CASSFKRNEAFF

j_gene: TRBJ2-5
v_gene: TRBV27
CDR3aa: CASSFRPTGYRVETQYF

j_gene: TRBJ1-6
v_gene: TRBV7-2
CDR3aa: CASSLPALGVDNSPLHF

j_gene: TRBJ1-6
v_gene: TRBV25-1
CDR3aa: CASSGAGAYNSPLHF

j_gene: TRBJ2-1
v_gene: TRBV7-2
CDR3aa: CASSLEREGRYNEQFF

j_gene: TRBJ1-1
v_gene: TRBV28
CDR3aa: CASSSPGYLVEDTEAFF

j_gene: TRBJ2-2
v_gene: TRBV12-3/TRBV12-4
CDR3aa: CASTPGQGGGVGELFF

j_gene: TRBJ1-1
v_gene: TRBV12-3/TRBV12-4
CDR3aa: CASSRTGNTEAFF

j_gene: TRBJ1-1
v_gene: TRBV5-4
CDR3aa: CASSLGVRMNTEAFF

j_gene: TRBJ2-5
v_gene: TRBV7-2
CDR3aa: CASTSPGWIETQYF

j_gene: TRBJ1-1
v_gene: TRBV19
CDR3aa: CASSGGQGLSNTEAFF

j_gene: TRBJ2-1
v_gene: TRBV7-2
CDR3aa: CASTFLGATSGYNEQFF

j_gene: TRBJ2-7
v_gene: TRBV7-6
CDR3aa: CASSSTEASPTYEQYF

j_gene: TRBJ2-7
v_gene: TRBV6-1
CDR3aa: CASTRGSSYEQYF

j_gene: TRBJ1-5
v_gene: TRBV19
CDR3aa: CASSFAGGLLAQPQHF

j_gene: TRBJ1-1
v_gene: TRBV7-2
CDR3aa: CASSLIGSTEAFF

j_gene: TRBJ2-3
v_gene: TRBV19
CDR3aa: CASTAPITDTQYF

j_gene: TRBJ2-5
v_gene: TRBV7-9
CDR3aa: CASSLAGGEETQYF

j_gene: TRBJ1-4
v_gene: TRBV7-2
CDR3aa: CASSFRTGNEKLFF

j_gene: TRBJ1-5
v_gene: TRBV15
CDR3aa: CATSLHRGSGQPQHF

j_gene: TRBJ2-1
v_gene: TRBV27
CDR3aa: CASSLSAPGGYNEQFF

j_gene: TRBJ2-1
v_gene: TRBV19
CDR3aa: CASSIFEGGYNEQFF

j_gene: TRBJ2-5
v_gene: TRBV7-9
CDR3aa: CASSFHGPLLETQYF

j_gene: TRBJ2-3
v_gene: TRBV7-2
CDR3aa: CASSRQVSTDTQYF